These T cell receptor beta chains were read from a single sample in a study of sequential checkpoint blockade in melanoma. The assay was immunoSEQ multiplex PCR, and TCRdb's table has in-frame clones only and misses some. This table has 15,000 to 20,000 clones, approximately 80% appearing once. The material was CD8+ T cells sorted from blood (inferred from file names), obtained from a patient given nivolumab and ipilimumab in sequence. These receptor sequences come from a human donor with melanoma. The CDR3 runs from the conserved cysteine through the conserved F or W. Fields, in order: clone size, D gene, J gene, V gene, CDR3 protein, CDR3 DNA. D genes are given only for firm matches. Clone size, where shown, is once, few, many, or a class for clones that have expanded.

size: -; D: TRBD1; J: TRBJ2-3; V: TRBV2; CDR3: CASSVDREKVEDTQYF; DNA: TGTGCCAGCAGCGTCGACAGGGAAAAGGTTGAGGATACGCAGTATTTT
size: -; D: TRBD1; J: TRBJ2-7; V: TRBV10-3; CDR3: CAITVETDRGPYYEQYF; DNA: TGTGCCATCACCGTAGAGACAGACAGGGGCCCCTACTACGAGCAGTACTTC
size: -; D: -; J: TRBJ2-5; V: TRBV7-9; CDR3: CASSPAGSQETQYF; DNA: TGTGCCAGCAGCCCAGCAGGGTCTCAAGAGACCCAGTACTTC
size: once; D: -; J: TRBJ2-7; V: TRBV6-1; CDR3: CASSEAPGDSYEQYF; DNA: TGTGCCAGCAGTGAAGCGCCGGGGGACAGTTACGAGCAGTACTTC
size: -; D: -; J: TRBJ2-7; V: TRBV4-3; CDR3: CASSQSFTGKSYEQYF; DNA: TGCGCCAGCAGCCAAAGTTTCACAGGGAAGTCCTACGAGCAGTACTTC
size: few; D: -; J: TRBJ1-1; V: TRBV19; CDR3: CATRGEGTEAFF; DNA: TGTGCCACCCGCGGGGAAGGCACTGAAGCTTTCTTT
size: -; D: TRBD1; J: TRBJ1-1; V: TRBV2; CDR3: CASSGPTGGGTEAFF; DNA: TGTGCCAGCAGTGGACCAACAGGGGGCGGAACTGAAGCTTTCTTT
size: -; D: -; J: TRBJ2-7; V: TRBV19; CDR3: CASSLTGWNRHEQYF; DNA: TGTGCCAGTAGTTTAACGGGATGGAACCGACACGAGCAGTACTTC
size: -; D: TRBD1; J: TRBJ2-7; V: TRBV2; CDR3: CASRNGQGSPEQYF; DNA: TGTGCCAGCAGGAATGGACAGGGAAGCCCAGAGCAGTACTTC
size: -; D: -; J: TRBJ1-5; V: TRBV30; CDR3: CAWQDSREPQHF; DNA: TGTGCCTGGCAGGACTCCCGGGAGCCCCAGCATTTT
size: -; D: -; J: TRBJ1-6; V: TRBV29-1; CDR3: CSVASSYNSPLHF; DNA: TGCAGCGTTGCGAGCTCCTATAATTCACCCCTCCACTTT
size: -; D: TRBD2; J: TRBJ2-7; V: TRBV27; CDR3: CASSLSLAGVVEQYF; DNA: TGTGCCAGCAGTTTATCACTAGCGGGAGTCGTCGAGCAGTACTTC
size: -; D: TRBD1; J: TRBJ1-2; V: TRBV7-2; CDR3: CASSLVGTGDGYTF; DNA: TGTGCCAGCAGCTTAGTTGGGACAGGGGATGGCTACACCTTC
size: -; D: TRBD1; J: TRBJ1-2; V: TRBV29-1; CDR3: CSMRDSWGYTF; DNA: TGCAGCATGAGGGACAGCTGGGGCTACACCTTC
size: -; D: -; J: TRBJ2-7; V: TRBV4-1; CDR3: CASSQDGVEQYF; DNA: TGCGCCAGCAGCCAAGACGGAGTTGAGCAGTACTTC
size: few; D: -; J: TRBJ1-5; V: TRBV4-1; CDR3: CASSQAGGGNQPQHF; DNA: TGCGCCAGCAGCCAAGCCGGGGGGGGCAATCAGCCCCAGCATTTT
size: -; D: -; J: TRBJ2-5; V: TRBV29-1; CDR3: CSVETPIEQYF; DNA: TGCAGCGTTGAAACCCCCATAGAGCAGTACTTC
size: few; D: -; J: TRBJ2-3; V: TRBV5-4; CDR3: CASSADTSTDTQYF; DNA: TGTGCCAGCAGCGCCGACACTAGCACAGATACGCAGTATTTT
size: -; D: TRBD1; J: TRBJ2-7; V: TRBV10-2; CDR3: CASSGIGQGDDEQYF; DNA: TGCGCCAGCAGCGGAATCGGACAGGGGGACGACGAGCAGTACTTC
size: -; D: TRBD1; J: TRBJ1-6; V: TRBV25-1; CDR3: CASSDPATGRNSPLHF; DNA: TGTGCCAGCAGTGATCCTGCGACAGGGAGGAATTCACCCCTCCACTTT
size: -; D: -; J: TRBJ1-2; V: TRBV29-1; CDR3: CSVVEGENYGYTF; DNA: TGCAGCGTTGTCGAGGGGGAGAACTATGGCTACACCTTC
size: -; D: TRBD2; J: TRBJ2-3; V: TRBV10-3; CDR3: CAISESTSGVGDTQYF; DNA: TGTGCCATCAGTGAGTCAACTAGCGGGGTGGGAGATACGCAGTATTTT
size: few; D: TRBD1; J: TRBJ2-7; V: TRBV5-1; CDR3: CASSLEGTELPYEQYF; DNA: TGCGCCAGCAGCTTGGAGGGGACAGAACTACCCTACGAGCAGTACTTC
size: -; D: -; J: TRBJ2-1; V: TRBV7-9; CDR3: CASSLASYNEQFF; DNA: TGTGCCAGCAGCTTGGCTTCCTACAATGAGCAGTTCTTC
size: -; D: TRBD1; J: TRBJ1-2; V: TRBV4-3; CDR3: CASSQDLSGQGYGYTF; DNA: TGCGCCAGCAGCCAAGATCTGTCGGGACAGGGCTATGGCTACACCTTC
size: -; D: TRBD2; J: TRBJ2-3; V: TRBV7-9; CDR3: CASSWGRGTDTQYF; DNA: TGTGCCAGCAGCTGGGGGAGGGGCACAGATACGCAGTATTTT
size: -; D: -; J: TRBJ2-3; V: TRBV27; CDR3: CASSLKPVTDTQYF; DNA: TGTGCCAGCAGTTTAAAACCGGTTACAGATACGCAGTATTTT
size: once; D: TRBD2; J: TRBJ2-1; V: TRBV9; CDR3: CASSVQGGGGGYEQFF; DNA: TGTGCCAGCAGCGTCCAGGGAGGCGGGGGAGGTTATGAGCAGTTCTTC
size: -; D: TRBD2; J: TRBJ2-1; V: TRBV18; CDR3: CASSLGGGLIAKSSYNEQFF; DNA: TGTGCCAGCTCACTCGGGGGGGGTTTGATAGCCAAGAGCTCCTACAATGAGCAGTTCTTC
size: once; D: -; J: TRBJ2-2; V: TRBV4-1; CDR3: CASSQEHTISNTGELFF; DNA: TGCGCCAGCAGCCAAGAGCACACCATATCGAACACCGGGGAGCTGTTTTTT
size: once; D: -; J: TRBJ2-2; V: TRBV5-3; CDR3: CARSWYSGGNTGELFF; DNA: TGTGCCAGAAGCTGGTATAGCGGCGGAAACACCGGGGAGCTGTTTTTT
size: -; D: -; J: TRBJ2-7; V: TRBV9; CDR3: CASSVATENYEQYF; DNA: TGTGCCAGCAGCGTAGCGACAGAAAATTACGAGCAGTACTTC
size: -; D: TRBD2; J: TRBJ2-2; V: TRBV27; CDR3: CASSLVLAGGRSTGELFF; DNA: TGTGCCAGCAGTTTAGTCCTAGCGGGAGGTCGGAGCACCGGGGAGCTGTTTTTT
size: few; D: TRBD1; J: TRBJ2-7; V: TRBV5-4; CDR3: CARGRTGSTEGCDYEQYF; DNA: TGTGCCAGAGGGCGGACAGGTAGTACTGAAGGTTGCGACTACGAGCAGTACTTC
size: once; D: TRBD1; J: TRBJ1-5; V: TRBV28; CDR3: CASSFGTGGNQPQHF; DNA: TGTGCCAGCAGCTTCGGGACAGGGGGAAATCAGCCCCAGCATTTT
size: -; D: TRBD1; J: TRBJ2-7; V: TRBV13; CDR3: CASSQGGSSYEQYF; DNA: TGTGCCAGCAGCCAAGGGGGCAGCTCCTACGAGCAGTACTTC
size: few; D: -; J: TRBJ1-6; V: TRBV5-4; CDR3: CASSTPGDNNSPLHF; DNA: TGTGCCAGCAGCACTCCAGGGGATAATAATTCACCCCTCCACTTT
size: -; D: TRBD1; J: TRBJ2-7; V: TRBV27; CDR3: CASSLWDSSYEQYF; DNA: TGTGCCAGCAGTTTATGGGACAGCTCCTACGAGCAGTACTTC
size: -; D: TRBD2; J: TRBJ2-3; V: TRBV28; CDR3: CASSPRLALRTDTQYF; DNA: TGTGCCAGCAGTCCCCGACTAGCATTAAGGACAGATACGCAGTATTTT
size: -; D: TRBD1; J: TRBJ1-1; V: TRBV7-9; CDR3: CASSLAQGGFLEAFF; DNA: TGTGCCAGCAGCTTAGCGCAGGGGGGTTTTCTAGAAGCTTTCTTT
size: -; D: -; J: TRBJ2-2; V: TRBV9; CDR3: CASSQTGTGELFF; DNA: TGTGCCAGCAGCCAAACAGGGACCGGGGAGCTGTTTTTT
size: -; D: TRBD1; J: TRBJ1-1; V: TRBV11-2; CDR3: CASSLGQSEAFF; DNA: TGTGCCAGCAGCTTGGGACAGAGCGAAGCTTTCTTT
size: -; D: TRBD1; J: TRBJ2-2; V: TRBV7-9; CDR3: CASLVTGGFTGELFF; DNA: TGTGCCAGCTTGGTTACAGGGGGCTTTACCGGGGAGCTGTTTTTT
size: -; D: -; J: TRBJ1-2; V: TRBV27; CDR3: CASSFSPQGSYGYTF; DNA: TGTGCCAGCAGTTTCTCCCCCCAGGGAAGCTATGGCTACACCTTC
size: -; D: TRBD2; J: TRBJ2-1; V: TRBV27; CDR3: CASSFTGGPYNEQFF; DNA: TGTGCCAGCAGTTTCACGGGAGGGCCCTACAATGAGCAGTTCTTC
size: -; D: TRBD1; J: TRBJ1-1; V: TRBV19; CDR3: CASSIPDRVATEAFF; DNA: TGTGCCAGTAGTATCCCGGACAGGGTGGCCACTGAAGCTTTCTTT
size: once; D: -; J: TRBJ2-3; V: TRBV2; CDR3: CASKQVGQDTQYF; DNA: TGTGCCAGCAAACAGGTTGGCCAAGATACGCAGTATTTT
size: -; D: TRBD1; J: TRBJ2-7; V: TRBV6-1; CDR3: CASQPGTDDYEQYF; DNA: TGTGCCTCCCAACCCGGGACAGACGACTACGAGCAGTACTTC
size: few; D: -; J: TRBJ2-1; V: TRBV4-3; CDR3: CASSQEVWASAAYNEQFF; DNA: TGCGCCAGCAGCCAAGAAGTGTGGGCTAGCGCCGCGTACAATGAGCAGTTCTTC
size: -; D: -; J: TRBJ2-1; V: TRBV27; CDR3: CASSFEYYNEQFF; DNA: TGTGCCAGCAGTTTTGAGTACTACAATGAGCAGTTCTTC
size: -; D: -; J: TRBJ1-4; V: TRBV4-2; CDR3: CASSQENQVNEKLFF; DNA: TGTGCCAGCAGCCAAGAGAACCAGGTTAATGAAAAACTGTTTTTT
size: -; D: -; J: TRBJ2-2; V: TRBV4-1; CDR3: CASSQDGLGPHTGELFF; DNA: TGCGCCAGCAGCCAAGATGGTCTGGGGCCACACACCGGGGAGCTGTTTTTT